The clone carrying this TCR beta chain was seen ten or more times. The target antigen is unknown. The data stem from a study of T-cell reconstitution after alpha-beta-depleted transplantation in children. Using unique molecular identifiers, the investigators prepared the TCRbeta library. TCRdb independently ran MiXCR on the PCR reads; one entry per CDR3 protein. The table lists 200,000 to 250,000 distinct CDR3 sequences, roughly 7.7% of them singletons. The CDR3 length is 15 residues. Germline CDR1 MDHEN, CDR2 SYDVKM. V lost 5 bases to trimming and J lost 4 bases; unmatched junction nucleotides: 7. Study-wide results and caveats: Newly made T cells mostly supplied T-cell counts and diversity one year after transplant. After transplant, at about two months, alpha-beta T cells were reportedly derived from several hundred expanded graft clones.

The specimen was PBMCs, mostly from graft donor cells, collected 180 days after TCRalphabeta/CD19-depleted stem cell transplant. The TCR originated in a male patient younger than 18 who had a stem cell transplant for acute lymphoblastic leukemia, so the T cells may come from the graft donor. The V call is TRBV28, the J call TRBJ2-7; 11 bases align to TRBD1. The CDR3 region has the DNA TGTGCCAGCAGTGCAGGGACAGGGGGAGTTTACGAGCAGTACTTC. As protein: CASSAGTGGVYEQYF.